These 11 T cell receptor beta chains originate from one sample sequenced in a study of OX40 agonist ivuxolimab in advanced cancers. Repertoires were generated with immunoSEQ multiplex PCR, while TCRdb's copy carries only in-frame clones and drops some. The sample shows 66,000 or so clones, 85% of them seen only once. This specimen consisted of CD4+ or CD8+ T cells sorted from blood, obtained in a trial of the OX40 agonist ivuxolimab. Source of these receptors: an adult with an advanced solid tumor such as melanoma, head and neck, liver or kidney cancer.

The chain combines TRBV19 with TRBJ2-2; no clear D gene. The CDR3 has 20 amino acids. With 3 bases removed from V and 5 bases from J, the gap between germline ends came to 28 bases. The germline V gene has CDR1 LNHDA and CDR2 SQIVND (reference sequence). CDR3 DNA sequence: TGTGCCAGTAGTATCCCCCGGTTTGGGATTGGTACTTTAATAACCGGGGAGCTGTTTTTT. This encodes CASSIPRFGIGTLITGELFF.

This clone has just one count. This chain uses TRBV5-8 with TRBJ2-3, with a possible D match to TRBD1 (5 bases). The ends were cut back, 4 bases at V and 2 bases at J, with 17 bases in the middle. The CDR3 spans 16 residues. The germline V gene encodes CDR1 SGHTS and CDR2 YDEGEE. CDR3 DNA: TGTGCCAGCAGCCCCGTGACAGTCCAGATCACAGATACGCAGTATTTT. This codes for CASSPVTVQITDTQYF.

The chain recombines TRBV6-5 with TRBJ1-1, with TRBD1 matching 8 bases. V was pared by 5 bases and J by 4 bases, with 6 bases of the junction left unmatched. CDR1 and CDR2 (germline): MNHEY, SVGAGI. This CDR3 has 14 amino acids. DNA for the CDR3: TGTGCCAGCAGTCGTCCCGGGACAGGCACTGAAGCTTTCTTT. Translation gives CASSRPGTGTEAFF.

The genes are TRBV7-2 and TRBJ2-2; D call uncertain. The CDR3 has 15 amino acids. V shed 1 base and J shed 6 bases, with 12 bases lying between them. Germline CDR1 reads SGHTA; CDR2 reads FQGNSA. This CDR3 reads CASSLGGSGPGELFF. In nucleotides, the CDR3 is TGTGCCAGCAGCTTAGGAGGATCCGGGCCCGGGGAGCTGTTTTTT.

The V gene is TRBV7-2, the J gene TRBJ2-7, with 7 bases matching TRBD1. CDR3 length equals 15 residues. Germline trimming cut 5 bases from V and 3 bases from J; bases unmatched to any gene: 10. Germline loops: CDR1 SGHTA, CDR2 FQGNSA. Here the CDR3 reads CASSPYNRGSYEQYF. The DNA of the CDR3 is TGTGCCAGCAGCCCCTATAACAGGGGAAGCTACGAGCAGTACTTC.

This sequence joins TRBV2 and TRBJ1-4; D possibly corresponds to TRBD1 (5 bases). This CDR3 contains 15 residues. V was cut by 6 bases and J by 8 bases, with 19 bases left in between. CDR1 SNHLY and CDR2 FYNNEI come from the germline V gene. CDR3 DNA sequence: TGTGCCAGCAGGAGAGACAGCCCGGGGAACGAAAAACTGTTTTTT. Encoded protein: CASRRDSPGNEKLFF. The whole variable domain, filled in from reference TRBV2 and TRBJ1-4, reads EPEVTQTPSHQVTQMGQEVILRCVPISNHLYFYWYRQILGQKVEFLVSFYNNEISEKSEIFDDQFSVERPDGSNFTLKIRSTKLEDSAMYFCASRRDSPGNEKLFFGSGTQLSVL.

V usage is TRBV5-8 and J usage is TRBJ1-5, with 7 bases that match TRBD1. Germline V gene data show CDR1 as SGHTS and CDR2 as YDEGEE. V was clipped by 4 bases and J by 3 bases; unmatched bases: 4. The CDR3 totals 14 residues. In nucleotides, the CDR3 is TGTGCCAGCAGCCCGGGACAGCACAATCAGCCCCAGCATTTT. Its translation: CASSPGQHNQPQHF.

This clone occurred once. The chain combines TRBV5-1 with TRBJ2-7; 9 bases match TRBD2. Trimming at V came to 8 bases and at J to 1 base, leaving 7 bases not matched to a gene. The length of the CDR3 is 14 residues. Germline V gene sequence: CDR1 SGHRS, CDR2 YFSETQ. This CDR3 reads CASYSTSGSYEQYF. DNA of the CDR3: TGCGCCAGTTACTCGACTAGCGGTTCCTACGAGCAGTACTTC.

This rearrangement joins TRBV5-1 to TRBJ2-7, with D possibly being TRBD1 (5 bases). Trimming removed 0 bases from V and 6 bases from J, with 13 bases in between. The CDR3 contains 14 residues. Germline-derived CDR1 and CDR2 are SGHRS and YFSETQ. CDR3 sequence (DNA): TGCGCCAGCAGCTTGGCAGGGCAGCTCGGCGAGCAGTACTTC. Translating gives CASSLAGQLGEQYF.

The V call is TRBV6-6, the J call TRBJ1-1; D ambiguous. The CDR3 is 16 residues long. Germline CDR1 MNHNY, CDR2 SVGAGI (reference sequence). Trimming cost V 6 bases and J 1 base, with 18 bases left between them. This chain's CDR3 is CASSPPAQLTNTEAFF. The CDR3 bases are TGTGCCAGCAGCCCCCCTGCGCAACTTACGAACACTGAAGCTTTCTTT.

J is TRBJ1-2 and V is TRBV7-8; D is perhaps TRBD1 (6 bases). Germline CDR1 and CDR2: SGHVS and FQNEAQ. V lost 3 bases to trimming and J lost 1 base, with 12 bases between them. The CDR3 contains 15 residues. Here the CDR3 reads CASSLSGTLNYGYTF. The CDR3 bases are TGTGCCAGCAGCTTGTCCGGGACACTTAACTATGGCTACACCTTC.